This T cell receptor beta chain was identified during a study of identical twins. As to this clonotype: Its target is unknown.

Addition of a universal primer site occurred through template switching, and cDNA carried unique molecular identifiers. TCRdb independently ran MiXCR on the 5' RACE reads; one entry per CDR3 protein. The sample holds 1.5 million to 2 million distinct CDR3 sequences; 25% to 35% are singletons and the top ten take about 0.3%. In germline, CDR1 is SGDLS, CDR2 YYNGEE. The CDR3 covers 15 residues. Trimming took 0 bases from V and 4 from J, leaving 13 bases between them. Study observations and caveats: Out-of-frame alpha sequences that twins shared showed excess low generation probability.

The clonotype originates from a newborn girl in good health. The chain carries TRBV9 and TRBJ1-2, with TRBD1 as a possible D gene (6 bases). The specimen sequenced was cord blood. In nucleotides, the CDR3 is TGTGCCAGCAGCGTAGAACCCCAGGGGACCTATGGCTACACCTTC. Protein product: CASSVEPQGTYGYTF.